This T cell receptor beta chain was identified during a study of blood T cell repertoires in COVID-19. Study overall: The analysed material was cDNA or gDNA that came from T cells, B-cell-depleted T cells, or PBMCs.

The J segment lost 7 bases and the V segment lost 2 bases, leaving 5 bases of the junction unmatched. CDR1 and CDR2 from the germline V gene are MNHEY and SVGAGI. CDR3 size: 15 residues. In the authors' workflow: Estimation of nucleated cell counts relied on the amplification of reference gene primers. The data were produced by immunoSEQ multiplex PCR, yet TCRdb's version contains in-frame clones alone and is incomplete. That table supplies the V and J calls and clone size; D and trimming were determined from the DNA. The data show around 77,000 clones, less than 95% seen once. The chain links TRBV6-5 to TRBJ1-6, with 7 bases matching TRBD1. The sequence came from a woman between 55 and 75 years old with active COVID-19. The sequencing sample was made of peripheral blood. Written as DNA, the CDR3 is TGTGCCAGCAGTTACCAACAGGGGCCCAATTCACCCCTCCACTTT. This gives the protein CASSYQQGPNSPLHF.